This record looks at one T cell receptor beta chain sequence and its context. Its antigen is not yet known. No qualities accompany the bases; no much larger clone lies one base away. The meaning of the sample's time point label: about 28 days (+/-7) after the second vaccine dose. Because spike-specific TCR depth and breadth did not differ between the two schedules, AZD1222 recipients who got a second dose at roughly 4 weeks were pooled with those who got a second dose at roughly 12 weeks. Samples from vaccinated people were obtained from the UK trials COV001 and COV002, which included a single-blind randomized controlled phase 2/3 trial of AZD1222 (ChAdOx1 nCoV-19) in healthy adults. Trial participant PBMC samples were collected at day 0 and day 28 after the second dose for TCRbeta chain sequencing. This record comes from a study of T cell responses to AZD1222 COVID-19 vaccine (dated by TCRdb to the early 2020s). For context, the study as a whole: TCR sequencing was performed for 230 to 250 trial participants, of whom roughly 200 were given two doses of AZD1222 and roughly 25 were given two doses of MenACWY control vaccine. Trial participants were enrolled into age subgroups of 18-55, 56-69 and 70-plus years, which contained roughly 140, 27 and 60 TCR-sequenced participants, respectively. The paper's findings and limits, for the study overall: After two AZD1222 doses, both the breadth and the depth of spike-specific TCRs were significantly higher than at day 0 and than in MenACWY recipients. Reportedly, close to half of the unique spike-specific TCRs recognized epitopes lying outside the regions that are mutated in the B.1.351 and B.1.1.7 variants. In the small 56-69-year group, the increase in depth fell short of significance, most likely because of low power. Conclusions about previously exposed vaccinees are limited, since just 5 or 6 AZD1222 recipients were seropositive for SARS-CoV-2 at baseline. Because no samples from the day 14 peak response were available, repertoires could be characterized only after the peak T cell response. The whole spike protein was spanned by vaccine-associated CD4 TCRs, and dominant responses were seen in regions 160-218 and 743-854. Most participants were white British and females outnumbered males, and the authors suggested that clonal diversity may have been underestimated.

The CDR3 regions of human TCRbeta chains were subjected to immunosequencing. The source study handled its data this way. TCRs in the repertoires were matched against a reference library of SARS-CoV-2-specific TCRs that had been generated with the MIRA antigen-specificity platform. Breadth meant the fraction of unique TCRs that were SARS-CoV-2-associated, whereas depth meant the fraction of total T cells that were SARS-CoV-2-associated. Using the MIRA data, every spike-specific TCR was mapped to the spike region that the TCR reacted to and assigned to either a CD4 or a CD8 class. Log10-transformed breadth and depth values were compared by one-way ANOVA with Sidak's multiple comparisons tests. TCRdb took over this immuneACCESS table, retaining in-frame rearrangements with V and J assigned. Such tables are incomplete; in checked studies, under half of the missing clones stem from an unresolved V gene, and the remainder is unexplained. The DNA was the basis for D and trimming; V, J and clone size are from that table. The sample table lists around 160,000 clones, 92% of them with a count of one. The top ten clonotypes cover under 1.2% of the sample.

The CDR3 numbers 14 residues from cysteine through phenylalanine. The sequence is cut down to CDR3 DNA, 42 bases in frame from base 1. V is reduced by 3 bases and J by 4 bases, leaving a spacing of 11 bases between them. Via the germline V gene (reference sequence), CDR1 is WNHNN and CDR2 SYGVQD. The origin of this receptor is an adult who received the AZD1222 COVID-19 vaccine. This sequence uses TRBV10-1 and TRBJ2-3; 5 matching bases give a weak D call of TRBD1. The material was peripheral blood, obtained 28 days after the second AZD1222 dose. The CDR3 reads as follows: CASSEGVLPDTQYF. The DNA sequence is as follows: TGCGCCAGCAGTGAAGGGGTCTTGCCAGATACGCAGTATTTT.